Following are 25 T cell receptor beta chains from one sample sequenced in a study of blood T cell repertoires in COVID-19 (dated by TCRdb to the early 2020s). The library was produced with the immunoSEQ multiplex PCR assay. As stored in TCRdb, this immuneACCESS dataset retains in-frame rearrangements with V and J assigned. A fraction of the clones does not appear; measured against another copy, unresolved V genes explain less than half of the discrepancy, and the remainder lacks a known reason. The sample profile shows about 60,000 clones; 90% of them were found once. Together, the top ten hold approximately 8.3% of the sample. The sequenced sample was peripheral blood. Receptor source: a human donor with active COVID-19. The donor label of this sample is uncertain.

CDR3: CASSPRTHPSTDTQYF. The CDR3 bases are TGTGCCAGCAGCCCCCGGACTCATCCTAGCACAGATACGCAGTATTTT. J is TRBJ2-3 and V is TRBV7-2; TRBD2 is a possible D gene (5 bases). Between the trimmed V and J ends, which lost 5 bases and 0 bases, there was a span of 15 bases. In germline, CDR1 is SGHTA, CDR2 FQGNSA. This CDR3 contains 16 residues.

This chain connects TRBV6-5 to TRBJ2-3, with TRBD1 matching over 9 bases. Looked up from germline, CDR1 is MNHEY and CDR2 is SVGAGI. The CDR3 loop spans 15 amino acids. Unmatched junction bases numbered 4, after V lost 5 bases and J lost 1 base. The CDR3, as DNA: TGTGCCAGCAGTAGGGGACAGGGAGGCACAGATACGCAGTATTTT. This sequence encodes CASSRGQGGTDTQYF.

This clone counts as medium-sized. V and J are TRBV4-3 and TRBJ2-7; 10 bases fit TRBD1. This CDR3 is built from 14 residues. CDR1 is LGHNA, CDR2 YSLEER, per germline. The V and J ends lost 1 base and 3 bases, in that order; junction bases with no gene match: 0. This CDR3 reads CASSQGDRGYEQYF. DNA of the CDR3: TGCGCCAGCAGCCAAGGGGACAGGGGCTACGAGCAGTACTTC.

The genes are TRBV5-1 and TRBJ2-1; D is unclear. This CDR3 is built from 13 residues. From germline, CDR1 is SGHRS and CDR2 YFSETQ. Trimming cost V 2 bases and J 9 bases, with 12 bases left between them. In DNA form, the CDR3 reads TGCGCCAGCAGCTTCGGAAGCGCATCTGAGCAGTTCTTC. Amino acids: CASSFGSASEQFF.

The V and J genes are TRBV11-3 and TRBJ2-2; a weak D match, TRBD1 (5 bases). The germline gives CDR1 SGHNT, CDR2 YENEEA. Trimming stripped 6 bases from V and 4 bases from J, with 9 bases between. The CDR3 runs 13 residues. For the CDR3, the DNA is TGTGCCAGCAGTCGTGACAGCACCGGGGAGCTGTTTTTT. Its translation: CASSRDSTGELFF.

This chain joins TRBV29-1 and TRBJ2-1; D not resolved. CDR1 and CDR2 (germline): SQVTM, ANQGSEA. The CDR3 contains 10 residues. V was clipped by 2 bases and J by 10 bases, with 6 bases between them. The CDR3 loop is CSVEPSEQFF. Here the CDR3 DNA reads TGCAGCGTTGAACCATCCGAGCAGTTCTTC.

This sequence joins TRBV7-9 and TRBJ2-7; no firm D call. The CDR3 is made up of 13 amino acids. With 2 bases removed from V and 0 bases from J, the gap between germline ends came to 5 bases. Germline lookup yields CDR1 SEHNR and CDR2 FQNEAQ (reference sequence). The CDR3 DNA follows: TGTGCCAGCAGCTTATCGAGCTCCTACGAGCAGTACTTC. It specifies CASSLSSSYEQYF.

The chain employs TRBV7-8 and TRBJ2-5; 7 nucleotides line up with TRBD1. Germline V gene sequence: CDR1 SGHVS, CDR2 FQNEAQ. V dropped 5 bases and J dropped 2; count of bases not matched to a gene: 5. This CDR3 is 14 amino acids long. Written as DNA, the CDR3 is TGTGCCAGCAGCCGAGACAGGGCTCAAGAGACCCAGTACTTC. Protein product: CASSRDRAQETQYF. Complete variable domain (other parts from reference TRBV7-8 and TRBJ2-5): GAGVSQSPRYKVAKRGQDVALRCDPISGHVSLFWYQQALGQGPEFLTYFQNEAQLDKSGLPSDRFFAERPEGSVSTLKIQRTQQEDSAVYLCASSRDRAQETQYFGPGTRLLVL.

The chain has TRBV6-1 and TRBJ2-5; TRBD1 matches 9 bases. After removal of 3 bases from V and 5 bases from J, the junction contained 13 bases not matched to a gene. Germline assignment: CDR1 MNHNS and CDR2 SASEGT. The CDR3 length is 17 residues. Here the CDR3 DNA reads TGTGCCAGCAGTGAGTTAGCTCCGGGACAGGGCCGGGAGACCCAGTACTTC. Residues: CASSELAPGQGRETQYF.

The chain recombines TRBV7-9 with TRBJ2-5; 8 bases fit TRBD1. Germline CDR1 SEHNR, CDR2 FQNEAQ (reference sequence). J gave up 4 bases and V 5 bases, and 9 bases lay outside the gene matches. The CDR3 covers 15 residues. This CDR3 is CASSKWTGRTETQYF. CDR3 nucleotide sequence: TGTGCCAGCAGCAAGTGGACAGGGCGGACAGAGACCCAGTACTTC.

In its sample, this clone was seen once. The genes are TRBV5-5 and TRBJ1-4; tentative D call: TRBD1 (5 bases). CDR1 and CDR2 from the germline V gene are SGHKS and YYEKEE (reference sequence). The CDR3 sequence is 18 residues long. V was cut by 0 bases and J by 0 bases, with 15 bases left in between. CDR3 sequence: CASSLAMSGMATNEKLFF. The CDR3 bases are TGTGCCAGCAGCTTGGCGATGTCAGGGATGGCAACTAATGAAAAACTGTTTTTT. Full variable domain (rest looked up from reference TRBV5-5 and TRBJ1-4): DAGVTQSPTHLIKTRGQQVTLRCSPISGHKSVSWYQQVLGQGPQFIFQYYEKEERGRGNFPDRFSARQFPNYSSELNVNALLLGDSALYLCASSLAMSGMATNEKLFFGSGTQLSVL.

This clone has only one observation. The rearrangement uses TRBV7-2 and TRBJ1-2, with D possibly matching TRBD1 (5 bases). Trimming took off 5 bases at V and 8 bases at J, with 21 bases between the two ends. This CDR3 has 15 amino acids. Germline values: CDR1 SGHTA, CDR2 FQGNSA. For the CDR3, the DNA is TGTGCCAGCAGCGCCGGCGGAGGGGCCTTGGGAGGCTACACCTTC. Protein sequence: CASSAGGGALGGYTF.

The chain carries TRBV7-3 and TRBJ2-1; D might be TRBD2 (6 bases). Trimming left V 0 bases short and J 0 bases short, with 6 bases between. Germline V gene sequence: CDR1 SGHTA, CDR2 FQGTGA. The length of the CDR3 is 15 residues. The CDR3 sequence is CASSLTRGSYNEQFF. CDR3 DNA sequence: TGTGCCAGCAGCTTAACGCGGGGCTCCTACAATGAGCAGTTCTTC.

This clone has just one count. The chain recombines TRBV27 with TRBJ2-7, with 7 nucleotides matching TRBD1. Trimming cost V 2 bases and J 2 bases; bases outside gene matches: 6. Germline V lookup: CDR1 MNHEY, CDR2 SMNVEV (reference sequence). This CDR3 has 15 amino acids. Here the CDR3 reads CASSLPDRVAYEQYF. As DNA, the CDR3 is TGTGCCAGCAGTTTACCCGACAGGGTAGCCTACGAGCAGTACTTC.

This clone occurred once. The chain recombines TRBV24-1 with TRBJ2-3; 7 nucleotides line up with TRBD1. Germline loops: CDR1 KGHDR, CDR2 SFDVKD. The trim removed 3 bases at V and 1 base at J, leaving 3 bases unmatched. CDR3 length: 15 residues. The CDR3, as DNA: TGTGCCACCAGTGATCCCGGACAGGGCACAGATACGCAGTATTTT. This sequence encodes CATSDPGQGTDTQYF.

This chain links TRBV5-1 with TRBJ2-5; TRBD2 might be the D (6 bases). Between the trimmed V and J ends, which lost 4 bases and 3 bases, there was a span of 13 bases. There are 14 residues in the CDR3. Germline-derived CDR1 and CDR2 are SGHRS and YFSETQ. The CDR3 spells CASSIRGGEETQYF. The CDR3 DNA is TGCGCCAGCAGCATCCGAGGAGGGGAAGAGACCCAGTACTTC.

The J gene is TRBJ2-2, the V gene TRBV25-1, with 8 bases matching TRBD2. The CDR3 is 15 residues long. The trim removed 5 bases at V and 8 bases at J, leaving 10 bases unmatched. CDR1 is MGHDK and CDR2 is SYGVNS in the germline V gene. CDR3 DNA sequence: TGTGCCAGCAGTCCTGGACTAGCCTTATATGGGGAGCTGTTTTTT. Amino acid sequence: CASSPGLALYGELFF.

CDR3 amino acids: CASSSRLAAGTDTQYF. The CDR3 DNA follows: TGTGCCAGCAGTTCTCGACTAGCGGCGGGCACAGATACGCAGTATTTT. This chain links TRBV6-5 with TRBJ2-3, with TRBD2 matching 9 bases. J gave up 1 base and V 4 bases, and 6 bases lay outside the gene matches. This CDR3 has 16 residues. In germline, CDR1 is MNHEY, CDR2 SVGAGI.

This chain uses TRBV5-5 with TRBJ2-5; 8 nucleotides align to TRBD1. Germline V CDR1 and CDR2: SGHKS, YYEKEE (reference sequence). V gave up 4 bases and J gave up 4 bases; unmatched junction bases: 6. CDR3 size: 14 residues. CDR3: CASSLGQVRETQYF. In nucleotides, the CDR3 is TGTGCCAGCAGCCTGGGACAGGTGAGAGAGACCCAGTACTTC. Using reference TRBV5-5 and TRBJ2-5 for the parts outside the CDR3, the full variable domain is DAGVTQSPTHLIKTRGQQVTLRCSPISGHKSVSWYQQVLGQGPQFIFQYYEKEERGRGNFPDRFSARQFPNYSSELNVNALLLGDSALYLCASSLGQVRETQYFGPGTRLLVL.

The CDR3 region has the DNA TGCAGCGTCGCCCATCAGGGGAAGAACACTGAAGCTTTCTTT. It encodes CSVAHQGKNTEAFF. This chain uses TRBV29-1 with TRBJ1-1; TRBD1 is a possible D gene (6 bases). The CDR3 extends over 14 amino acids. The germline V gene has CDR1 SQVTM and CDR2 ANQGSEA. Trimming removed 6 bases from V and 1 base from J, with 15 bases in between.

With regard to this clone: The DNA is left out, because the CDR3 cannot be placed on it with certainty; the CDR3 is given as TCRdb lists it. This CDR3 reads CASRLVGRGTYEQYF. The V call is TRBV12-2, the J call TRBJ2-7; the D call of TRBD1 is as the table states it, not checked on the DNA. TRBV12-2 is listed as a pseudogene. Counting both end residues, the CDR3 totals 15 amino acids.

The chain joins TRBV4-3 to TRBJ2-7; 7 nucleotides agree with TRBD1. V was pared by 2 bases and J by 6 bases, with 4 bases of the junction left unmatched. CDR3 size: 13 residues. CDR1 and CDR2 from the germline V gene are LGHNA and YSLEER. CDR3 in amino acids: CASSQQTGVEQYF. The CDR3, as DNA: TGCGCCAGCAGCCAACAAACAGGGGTCGAGCAGTACTTC.

The chain joins TRBV7-9 to TRBJ2-3, with a weak D call TRBD1 (5 bases). V dropped 4 bases and J dropped 5 bases, with 19 bases sitting between them. CDR1 is SEHNR and CDR2 is FQNEAQ in the germline V gene (reference sequence). The CDR3 is 16 residues long. The CDR3 bases are TGTGCCAGCAGCTCCAGGGATCCCCTCGTGAGAGATACGCAGTATTTT. Encoded protein: CASSSRDPLVRDTQYF. Variable domain in full (rest from reference TRBV7-9 and TRBJ2-3): DTGVSQNPRHKITKRGQNVTFRCDPISEHNRLYWYRQTLGQGPEFLTYFQNEAQLEKSRLLSDRFSAERPKGSFSTLEIQRTEQGDSAMYLCASSSRDPLVRDTQYFGPGTRLTVL.

The CDR3: CASSLRGTTNEKLFF. The CDR3 nucleotides read TGCGCCAGCAGCTTGCGAGGAACAACTAATGAAAAACTGTTTTTT. The genes are TRBV5-1 and TRBJ1-4, with D uncertain. The CDR3 is made up of 15 amino acids. Germline CDR1 reads SGHRS; CDR2 reads YFSETQ. Trimming left V 1 base short and J 0 bases short, with 7 bases between.

This chain connects TRBV24-1 to TRBJ2-1; 7 bases fit TRBD1. Trimming took 1 base from V and 7 from J; bases not matched to a gene: 6. The CDR3 has 15 amino acids. Germline CDR1 and CDR2: KGHDR and SFDVKD. The CDR3 loop reads CATSDFAGGLNEQFF. In nucleotides, the CDR3 is TGTGCCACCAGTGATTTCGCAGGGGGTTTAAATGAGCAGTTCTTC.